A selection of T cell receptor beta chains follows, all from one sample in a study of T cell repertoires in cytomegalovirus infection. One entry per CDR3 protein, called by TCRdb with MiXCR from the reads. The data hold more than 650,000 distinct CDR3 sequences, with approximately 40% observed a single time. Sequencing was done on a sample of PBMCs. Receptors were obtained from a human donor in good health (CMV status not recorded). Some clones in this sample may be carry-over from other donors' samples. Each CDR3 is given with its conserved first and last residue. Fields, in order: D gene, V gene, CDR3 length, J gene, clone size, CDR3 protein, CDR3 DNA. The D gene is left open where the match is weak. Size tells how often a clone was seen (once, few, many) or the class of an expanded clone, and some rows leave it out.

TRBD1	TRBV7-2	17	TRBJ2-4	NA	CASSNRGLVTGTNIQYF	TGTGCCAGCAGCAATAGAGGACTGGTGACAGGGACGAACATTCAGTACTTC
NA	TRBV7-2	18	TRBJ2-2	NA	CASSLLGGGGSWTGELFF	TGTGCCAGCAGCTTATTAGGGGGGGGCGGAAGTTGGACCGGGGAGCTGTTTTTT
NA	TRBV7-9	13	TRBJ2-3	few	CASSFGPTDTQYF	TGTGCCAGCAGTTTCGGGCCCACAGATACGCAGTATTTT
NA	TRBV19	15	TRBJ1-1	NA	CASSIEAERYTEAFF	TGTGCCAGTAGTATCGAGGCAGAGAGGTACACTGAAGCTTTCTTT
TRBD1	TRBV6-1	14	TRBJ1-1	NA	CASGKTGGNTEAFF	TGTGCCAGCGGAAAGACAGGGGGGAACACTGAAGCTTTCTTT
TRBD1	TRBV6-5	16	TRBJ1-5	NA	CASRPRQGVGNQPQHF	TGTGCCAGCAGACCTCGACAGGGTGTGGGCAATCAGCCCCAGCATTTT
NA	TRBV19	14	TRBJ1-6	NA	CASSIEEPNSPLHF	TGTGCCAGTAGTATCGAGGAGCCCAATTCACCCCTCCACTTT
TRBD2	TRBV19	15	TRBJ2-1	NA	CASSTKAGPYNEQFF	TGTGCCAGTAGTACCAAAGCGGGACCGTACAATGAGCAGTTCTTC
NA	TRBV4-1	16	TRBJ1-1	few	CASSQEGTRKNTEAFF	TGCGCCAGCAGCCAAGAGGGGACGAGAAAGAACACTGAAGCTTTCTTT
TRBD1	TRBV7-8	14	TRBJ1-1	few	CASSTRQGNTEAFF	TGTGCCAGCAGCACTCGACAGGGGAACACTGAAGCTTTCTTT
NA	TRBV5-1	15	TRBJ2-2	NA	CASRPGTPNTGELFF	TGCGCCAGCAGGCCCGGGACTCCGAACACCGGGGAGCTGTTTTTT
TRBD2	TRBV12-3/TRBV12-4	12	TRBJ2-7	few	CAVAGVSYEQYF	TGTGCCGTAGCGGGAGTCTCCTACGAGCAGTACTTC
TRBD2	TRBV10-3	19	TRBJ2-6	NA	CATGGAFGEYRSGANVLTF	TGTGCCACCGGGGGGGCATTTGGAGAGTACCGCTCTGGGGCCAACGTCCTGACTTTC
TRBD2	TRBV9	17	TRBJ2-1	few	CASSGYSLTSGRDEQFF	TGTGCCAGCAGCGGTTATAGTTTGACTAGCGGACGAGATGAGCAGTTCTTC
NA	TRBV28	15	TRBJ1-1	few	CAIVNSAVSYGEAFF	TGTGCCATCGTGAATTCGGCAGTAAGTTATGGGGAAGCTTTCTTT
NA	TRBV19	15	TRBJ2-6	NA	CASSIRGSGANVLTF	TGTGCCAGTAGTATTCGAGGCTCTGGGGCCAACGTCCTGACTTTC
TRBD1	TRBV5-1	18	TRBJ1-1	NA	CASSPQRTGSGRNTEAFF	TGCGCCAGCAGCCCCCAACGGACAGGGTCGGGAAGGAACACTGAAGCTTTCTTT
TRBD1	TRBV30	14	TRBJ2-7	few	CAWSSGQGLYEQYF	TGTGCCTGGAGTTCAGGACAGGGGCTCTACGAGCAGTACTTC
NA	TRBV5-6	12	TRBJ1-1	few	CASRSSSRQAFF	TGTGCCAGCAGATCATCCTCCCGCCAGGCTTTCTTT
NA	TRBV7-2	14	TRBJ2-5	many	CASLSSWDGETQYF	TGTGCCAGCTTATCATCCTGGGACGGTGAGACCCAGTACTTC
NA	TRBV5-6	14	TRBJ1-1	NA	CASSFPGSNTEAFF	TGTGCCAGCAGCTTTCCAGGGTCCAACACTGAAGCTTTCTTT
NA	TRBV7-8	17	TRBJ1-2	few	CASSPPGQGLGSYGYTF	TGTGCCAGCAGCCCTCCGGGGCAGGGGTTAGGAAGCTATGGCTACACCTTC
TRBD1	TRBV28	18	TRBJ1-5	few	CASSLIYRTGGKSQPQHF	TGTGCCAGCAGTTTAATTTACCGGACAGGGGGAAAGAGCCAGCCCCAGCATTTT
NA	TRBV6-5	15	TRBJ2-7	NA	CASSYSWGRPGEQYF	TGTGCCAGCAGTTACAGCTGGGGGCGGCCAGGGGAGCAGTACTTC
NA	TRBV15	13	TRBJ1-2	NA	CATSRPTNYGYTF	TGTGCCACCAGCAGACCTACTAACTATGGCTACACCTTC
TRBD2	TRBV7-2	16	TRBJ2-3	few	CASSLGAAGDADTQYF	TGTGCCAGCAGCCTAGGGGCGGCGGGAGACGCAGATACGCAGTATTTT
TRBD1	TRBV28	13	TRBJ2-7	NA	CASSPGQVHEQYF	TGTGCCAGCAGTCCAGGACAGGTCCACGAGCAGTACTTC
TRBD2	TRBV7-8	15	TRBJ2-3	few	CASSFPSGGLDTQYF	TGTGCCAGCAGCTTCCCTAGCGGGGGGCTCGATACGCAGTATTTT
TRBD2	TRBV12-3/TRBV12-4	15	TRBJ2-2	NA	CASSFLAGKTGELFF	TGTGCCAGCAGTTTTCTAGCGGGGAAGACCGGGGAGCTGTTTTTT